The T cell receptor (beta chain) described here comes from a study of T cells in Graves' hyperthyroidism and ophthalmopathy. Across the whole study: Peripheral blood was drawn at first diagnosis, prior to all treatment.

Amplification of TCR beta CDR3 regions was performed using RNA transcripts as template. The HTBI primer set served for first-round RT-PCR of the TCR CDR3. TCRdb ran MiXCR on the multiplex PCR reads and lists one entry per CDR3 protein. The sample has 130,000 to 150,000 distinct CDR3 sequences; roughly 23% are singletons. Among the patients, aged 18 to 65, hyperthyroidism was newly diagnosed and had lasted under 2 months. This clonotype was recorded many times. The antigen is unknown. General study results and limits: Most thyroid clonotypes expanded above 0.001 were also detected in blood. A model built on 13 V-J features separated ophthalmopathy from stable hyperthyroidism.

This CDR3 is built from 15 residues. Germline CDR1 reads MDHEN; CDR2 reads SYDVKM. Deletions cut 7 bases from V and 3 bases from J, with 16 bases between. This TCR was sampled from a woman in her fifties or sixties with Graves' hyperthyroidism that later progressed to Graves' ophthalmopathy. The chain carries TRBV28 and TRBJ1-5, with D perhaps matching TRBD1 (5 bases). The sample taken for sequencing was blood. The CDR3 loop is CASTTPGTFNQPQHF. The DNA of the CDR3 is TGTGCCAGCACGACCCCCGGGACTTTCAATCAGCCCCAGCATTTT.